Listed here are 18 T cell receptor beta chains from one sample, sequenced in a study of cytomegalovirus exposure and HLA in healthy donors. Primers: 60 Vbeta forward and 13 Jbeta reverse. Sequencing used immunoSEQ multiplex PCR; TCRdb keeps in-frame clones, though not all of them. This sample's clone table lists approximately 120,000 clones. Material: PBMCs. The receptor set was obtained from a man aged 18 to 30 in good health and CMV-seronegative.

V usage is TRBV6-5 and J usage is TRBJ2-1; the D is unclear. This CDR3 is built from 15 residues. The V end was cut by 6 bases, the J end by 0 bases, with 12 bases between. Germline V CDR1 and CDR2: MNHEY, SVGAGI. The CDR3 coding sequence is TGTGCCAGCAGCCCCCTGCGGAACTCCTACAATGAGCAGTTCTTC. It is translated as CASSPLRNSYNEQFF.

The chain carries TRBV7-3 and TRBJ1-1; the D gene is possibly TRBD1 (5 bases). V dropped 0 bases and J dropped 4 bases, with 12 bases sitting between them. The CDR3 sequence is 15 residues long. Germline values: CDR1 SGHTA, CDR2 FQGTGA. CDR3 DNA: TGTGCCAGCAGCTTAACGTACGGGGGGGGCACTGAAGCTTTCTTT. This encodes CASSLTYGGGTEAFF. Combining the CDR3 with reference TRBV7-3 and TRBJ1-1 gives the whole variable domain GAGVSQTPSNKVTEKGKYVELRCDPISGHTALYWYRQSLGQGPEFLIYFQGTGAADDSGLPNDRFFAVRPEGSVSTLKIQRTERGDSAVYLCASSLTYGGGTEAFFGQGTRLTVV.

The chain combines TRBV7-2 with TRBJ2-7; D not certain. Germline CDR1 and CDR2: SGHTA and FQGNSA. V was shortened by 5 bases and J by 4 bases, with 12 bases between the two germline ends. CDR3 length: 13 residues. CDR3 DNA: TGTGCCAGCAGCCTCAACTCCGTGTACGAGCAGTACTTC. Residues: CASSLNSVYEQYF.

The rearrangement joins TRBV11-2 to TRBJ1-3; D not certain. CDR1 SGHAT and CDR2 FQNNGV come from the germline V gene. The CDR3 is 14 amino acids. Trimming pared 3 bases from V and 2 bases from J, leaving 8 bases between. DNA for the CDR3: TGTGCCAGCAGCTTGCTGCAGGCTGGAAACACCATATATTTT. Translated, it gives CASSLLQAGNTIYF.

The chain joins TRBV5-5 to TRBJ2-7; 7 nucleotides line up with TRBD1. Germline values: CDR1 SGHKS, CDR2 YYEKEE (reference sequence). The ends lost 4 bases at V and 5 bases at J; junction bases unmatched: 9. This CDR3 has 14 amino acids. The chain's CDR3 is CASSRTGLAHEQYF. The CDR3 DNA reads TGTGCCAGCAGCCGGACAGGTCTCGCCCACGAGCAGTACTTC.

J is TRBJ2-7 and V is TRBV6-1, with 7 bases that match TRBD1. The CDR3 has 13 amino acids. Germline V gives CDR1 MNHNS, CDR2 SASEGT. With V trimmed by 5 bases and J by 3 bases, 4 bases remained unmatched. The CDR3 loop is CASSSDRDYEQYF. In DNA form, the CDR3 reads TGTGCCAGCAGTTCCGACAGGGACTACGAGCAGTACTTC.

The rearrangement uses TRBV27 and TRBJ2-5, with 9 bases identical to TRBD2. Germline V gives CDR1 MNHEY, CDR2 SMNVEV (reference sequence). The V and J ends lost 1 base and 3 bases, in that order; junction bases with no gene match: 3. CDR3 length equals 15 residues. The CDR3 DNA is TGTGCCAGCAGTTTATTGCGGGGGGGTGAAGAGACCCAGTACTTC. Its protein is CASSLLRGGEETQYF.

V is TRBV25-1 and J is TRBJ2-7; weak D call: TRBD2 (5 bases). V was pared by 4 bases and J by 0 bases, with 10 bases between. The CDR3 is 14 amino acids. Germline V gene lookup returns CDR1 MGHDK and CDR2 SYGVNS. The DNA for the CDR3 is TGTGCCAGCAGTGTTAAGCGGAGCTCCTACGAGCAGTACTTC. Its protein is CASSVKRSSYEQYF.

The chain is built from TRBV10-3 and TRBJ2-7; 9 nucleotides align to TRBD1. The V gene's germline CDR1 is ENHRY and CDR2 SYGVKD. The CDR3 contains 18 residues. J was trimmed by 0 bases and V by 4 bases; bases with no gene match: 13. The CDR3: CAISGLGDRAPSSYEQYF. The CDR3 DNA reads TGTGCCATCAGTGGCCTAGGGGACAGGGCCCCAAGCTCCTACGAGCAGTACTTC.

The chain has TRBV19 and TRBJ2-7, with TRBD1 as a possible D gene (6 bases). Between the trimmed V and J ends, which lost 3 bases and 12 bases, there was a span of 15 bases. The germline CDR1 and CDR2 sequences are LNHDA and SQIVND (reference sequence). The CDR3 sequence is 12 residues long. The CDR3 region is CASSIFEGVLYF. The CDR3 nucleotides are TGTGCCAGTAGTATCTTCGAGGGGGTTTTGTACTTC.

Of note for this clone: Germline and junction disagree at one end, which may indicate a read error. The chain has TRBV6-1 and TRBJ2-2; D gene uncertain. CDR1 is MNHNS and CDR2 is SASEGT in the germline V gene. This CDR3 contains 14 residues. The CDR3 coding sequence is TGTGCCGGCAGTGCGATACAGATAACCGGGGAGCTGTTTTTT. Amino acid sequence: CAGSAIQITGELFF.

The V call is TRBV11-1, the J call TRBJ2-1, with no clear D. The V end was cut by 8 bases, the J end by 7 bases, with 9 bases between. This CDR3 contains 11 residues. CDR1 and CDR2 (germline): SGHAT, FQDESV (reference sequence). CDR3 bases: TGTGCCAGCCGCCTCGGGAATGAGCAGTTCTTC. This sequence encodes CASRLGNEQFF.

The chain recombines TRBV5-6 with TRBJ2-7; D is possibly TRBD1 (6 bases). Per germline, CDR1 SGHDT and CDR2 YYEEEE. The V end lost 0 bases, the J end lost 2 bases, and 12 bases lay between the germline ends. There are 15 residues in the CDR3. In DNA, the CDR3 is TGTGCCAGCAGCTTGGGGGGGCCGGGGACCTACGAGCAGTACTTC. Translated: CASSLGGPGTYEQYF.

The chain joins TRBV9 to TRBJ2-2, with unresolved D. The CDR3 has 16 amino acids. Trimming removed 2 bases from V and 1 base from J, with 12 bases in between. CDR1 and CDR2 from the germline V gene are SGDLS and YYNGEE. The CDR3 region has the DNA TGTGCCAGCAGCGTTCAGGCTACCATGAACACCGGGGAGCTGTTTTTT. Translation: CASSVQATMNTGELFF.

The rearrangement joins TRBV28 to TRBJ1-2; 7 bases align to TRBD1. Losses at the gene ends were 0 bases for V and 7 bases for J; bases not matched to a gene: 11. This CDR3 is built from 16 residues. Germline assignment: CDR1 MDHEN and CDR2 SYDVKM. The DNA for the CDR3 is TGTGCCAGCAGTTTATGGGGCCGGACAGGCGGACCTGGCTACACCTTC. This encodes CASSLWGRTGGPGYTF.

The rearrangement uses TRBV6-1 and TRBJ2-5; the D gene is possibly TRBD1 (6 bases). Germline CDR1 and CDR2: MNHNS and SASEGT. V lost 0 bases, J lost 1 base, and 12 bases lay in between. The CDR3 extends over 16 amino acids. This CDR3 reads CASSEAWSRGQETQYF. DNA of the CDR3: TGTGCCAGCAGTGAAGCGTGGAGCAGGGGCCAAGAGACCCAGTACTTC.

The chain joins TRBV7-2 to TRBJ2-1, with a possible D match to TRBD2 (5 bases). Germline values: CDR1 SGHTA, CDR2 FQGNSA. This CDR3 comprises 13 residues. Trimming took 5 bases from V and 5 from J, leaving 10 bases between them. The CDR3 bases are TGTGCCAGCAGCCCAGACTACCACAATGAGCAGTTCTTC. Translating gives CASSPDYHNEQFF.

The chain's CDR3 is CASSLSSLSSYNEQFF. The CDR3 coding sequence is TGTGCCAGCAGCTTATCGAGCCTTAGCTCCTACAATGAGCAGTTCTTC. The V gene is TRBV5-4, the J gene TRBJ2-1; D uncertain. V was clipped by 2 bases and J by 0 bases, with 12 bases between them. This CDR3 comprises 16 residues. CDR1 is SGHNT and CDR2 is YYREEE in the germline V gene (reference sequence).